The next 20 T cell receptor beta chains were all read from a single sample in a study of OX40 agonist ivuxolimab in advanced cancers. Using immunoSEQ multiplex PCR, the repertoire was profiled, and TCRdb retains in-frame clones only, with some absent. The repertoire has tens of thousands of clones, around 83% of them found once; the top ten carry over 30%. Sequences were derived from CD4+ or CD8+ T cells sorted from blood, sampled in a trial of the OX40 agonist ivuxolimab. These receptors came from an adult with an advanced solid tumor such as melanoma, head and neck, liver or kidney cancer.

Of note for this clone: Different DNA sequences within this sample yield the same CDR3. The CDR3 coding sequence is TGTGCCAGCAGCGTAGGAGGGGGGGTAGACACTGAAGCTTTCTTT. Encoded protein: CASSVGGGVDTEAFF. The chain couples TRBV9 to TRBJ1-1, with a weak D call TRBD1 (6 bases). Trimming removed 0 bases from V and 3 bases from J, with 12 bases in between. Per the germline V gene, CDR1 is SGDLS and CDR2 is YYNGEE. The CDR3 sequence is 15 residues long.

This clone was counted a few times. This sequence joins TRBV19 and TRBJ1-1, with no clear D. This CDR3 comprises 14 residues. With 4 bases removed from V and 1 base from J, the gap between germline ends came to 10 bases. Germline lookup yields CDR1 LNHDA and CDR2 SQIVND (reference sequence). CDR3 sequence (DNA): TGTGCCAGTAGTAGGGAGGGTTGGAACACTGAAGCTTTCTTT. This sequence encodes CASSREGWNTEAFF.

V and J are TRBV2 and TRBJ2-5, with TRBD1 identical over 8 bases. Germline lookup yields CDR1 SNHLY and CDR2 FYNNEI. The V segment lost 6 bases and the J segment 4 bases; nucleotides outside the gene matches: 7. The CDR3 covers 14 residues. CDR3: CASRETGGRETQYF. The CDR3 DNA follows: TGTGCCAGCAGGGAAACAGGGGGGAGAGAGACCCAGTACTTC.

This clone occurred once. The chain couples TRBV28 to TRBJ2-1; D is unclear. The V gene lost 11 bases and the J gene lost 2 bases, with 13 bases spanning the gap. The CDR3 consists of 13 residues. The germline CDR1 and CDR2 sequences are MDHEN and SYDVKM. The CDR3 region has the DNA TGTGCCGCCGACTCCGCTGCCTACAATGAGCAGTTCTTC. Translation: CAADSAAYNEQFF.

DNA for the CDR3: TGTGCCACCAGCAGAGGGGGATCCGGGACAGGGGGGTTTCAGTACTTC. As protein: CATSRGGSGTGGFQYF. The chain employs TRBV15 and TRBJ2-7; 11 nucleotides line up with TRBD1. Germline trimming cut 1 base from V and 10 bases from J; bases unmatched to any gene: 12. Germline lookup yields CDR1 LNHNV and CDR2 YYDKDF (reference sequence). The CDR3 totals 16 residues. Complete variable domain (other parts from reference TRBV15 and TRBJ2-7): DAMVIQNPRYQVTQFGKPVTLSCSQTLNHNVMYWYQQKSSQAPKLLFHYYDKDFNNEADTPDNFQSRRPNTSFCFLDIRSPGLGDTAMYLCATSRGGSGTGGFQYFGPGTRLTVT.

This sequence joins TRBV10-3 and TRBJ1-2; 7 nucleotides align to TRBD1. The junction had 7 bases not matched to a gene; V was cut back by 6 bases and J by 6 bases. Germline V lookup: CDR1 ENHRY, CDR2 SYGVKD. This CDR3 is 13 amino acids long. CDR3 nucleotide sequence: TGTGCCATCAGAGGGACAGCCGACCATGGCTACACCTTC. This codes for CAIRGTADHGYTF.

CDR3 protein: CASRGQGTYEQYF. CDR3 coding DNA: TGTGCCAGCAGGGGTCAGGGAACCTACGAGCAGTACTTC. The chain couples TRBV5-4 to TRBJ2-5, with D tentatively TRBD1 (5 bases). Judging by the DNA end, TRBJ2-7 fits better; the J call may be wrong. This CDR3 has 13 residues. The germline gives CDR1 SGHNT, CDR2 YYREEE (reference sequence).

The chain links TRBV7-9 to TRBJ1-2; D is possibly TRBD1 (5 bases). This CDR3 has 12 amino acids. Germline CDR1 SEHNR, CDR2 FQNEAQ (reference sequence). V was cut by 1 base and J by 8 bases, with 8 bases left in between. The CDR3 protein is CASSLEGTGYTF. For the CDR3, the DNA is TGTGCCAGCAGCTTAGAGGGGACCGGCTACACCTTC. Together with reference TRBV7-9 and TRBJ1-2, the CDR3 gives the full variable domain: DTGVSQNPRHKITKRGQNVTFRCDPISEHNRLYWYRQTLGQGPEFLTYFQNEAQLEKSRLLSDRFSAERPKGSFSTLEIQRTEQGDSAMYLCASSLEGTGYTFGSGTRLTVV.

V is TRBV5-6 and J is TRBJ2-7; 7 positions match TRBD1. After removal of 4 bases from V and 2 bases from J, the junction contained 3 bases not matched to a gene. The length of the CDR3 is 13 residues. CDR1 is SGHDT and CDR2 is YYEEEE in the germline V gene. CDR3 coding DNA: TGTGCCAGCAGCACCGGGACAGCCTACGAGCAGTACTTC. It encodes CASSTGTAYEQYF.

The chain links TRBV19 to TRBJ1-1; no reliable D call. Trimming removed 6 bases at V and 0 bases at J, with 11 bases between. The germline V gene encodes CDR1 LNHDA and CDR2 SQIVND (reference sequence). The CDR3 extends over 14 amino acids. In DNA, the CDR3 is TGTGCCAGTAGCCCGATCAGAGTGAACACTGAAGCTTTCTTT. Encoded protein: CASSPIRVNTEAFF.

This chain connects TRBV19 to TRBJ1-1; the D gene is possibly TRBD1 (5 bases). CDR1 LNHDA and CDR2 SQIVND come from the germline V gene (reference sequence). Trimming cost V 0 bases and J 6 bases, with 14 bases left between them. This CDR3 spans 15 amino acids. The CDR3 here is CASSIDGRGGAEAFF. Written as DNA, the CDR3 is TGTGCCAGTAGTATAGATGGGCGGGGCGGCGCTGAAGCTTTCTTT.

This sequence joins TRBV18 and TRBJ2-3; no clear D gene. The germline V gene has CDR1 KGHSH and CDR2 LQKENI. The V end lost 3 bases, the J end lost 2 bases, and 3 bases lay between the germline ends. This CDR3 contains 12 residues. CDR3 DNA: TGTGCCAGCTCACCCGTCACAGATACGCAGTATTTT. It codes for CASSPVTDTQYF.

This rearrangement joins TRBV19 to TRBJ2-7, with 11 positions matching TRBD2. J gave up 0 bases and V 1 base, and 2 bases lay outside the gene matches. The length of the CDR3 is 16 residues. The germline V gene has CDR1 LNHDA and CDR2 SQIVND (reference sequence). The CDR3: CASSIAGTSGSYEQYF. The DNA for the CDR3 is TGTGCCAGTAGTATAGCCGGGACTAGCGGCTCCTACGAGCAGTACTTC. The whole variable domain, filled in from reference TRBV19 and TRBJ2-7, reads DGGITQSPKYLFRKEGQNVTLSCEQNLNHDAMYWYRQDPGQGLRLIYYSQIVNDFQKGDIAEGYSVSREKKESFPLTVTSAQKNPTAFYLCASSIAGTSGSYEQYFGPGTRLTVT.

V and J are TRBV2 and TRBJ2-2; either TRBD1 or TRBD2 may supply D (5 bases each). The V end lost 8 bases, the J end lost 7 bases, and 14 bases lay between the germline ends. The CDR3 loop spans 13 amino acids. CDR1 and CDR2 (germline): SNHLY, FYNNEI. CDR3 nucleotide sequence: TGTGCCAGCCTCGGGACGGCGATCGGGGAGCTGTTTTTT. Amino acid sequence: CASLGTAIGELFF. The entire variable domain, with the rest obtained from reference TRBV2 and TRBJ2-2, is as follows: EPEVTQTPSHQVTQMGQEVILRCVPISNHLYFYWYRQILGQKVEFLVSFYNNEISEKSEIFDDQFSVERPDGSNFTLKIRSTKLEDSAMYFCASLGTAIGELFFGEGSRLTVL.

The CDR3 region has the DNA TGTGCCCGACAGGGGGAAGGGAACACCGGGGAGCTGTTTTTT. Its protein is CARQGEGNTGELFF. The gene calls are TRBV7-2 and TRBJ2-2, with 9 bases identical to TRBD1. The CDR3 has 14 residues. Per germline, CDR1 SGHTA and CDR2 FQGNSA. V lost 11 bases and J lost 1; bases outside the gene matches: 5. The full variable domain, its missing parts supplied by reference TRBV7-2 and TRBJ2-2, is GAGVSQSPSNKVTEKGKDVELRCDPISGHTALYWYRQSLGQGLEFLIYFQGNSAPDKSGLPSDRFSAERTGGSVSTLTIQRTQQEDSAVYLCARQGEGNTGELFFGEGSRLTVL.

This clone was detected a few times. This rearrangement joins TRBV2 to TRBJ2-7; D call uncertain. CDR3 size: 13 residues. V lost 9 bases and J 0 bases, leaving 12 bases between the germline ends. Looked up from germline, CDR1 is SNHLY and CDR2 is FYNNEI. CDR3 loop: CASTVLDSYEQYF. In DNA form, the CDR3 reads TGTGCCAGTACAGTTCTCGACTCCTACGAGCAGTACTTC.

V usage is TRBV6-1 and J usage is TRBJ1-2; the D is unclear. The germline CDR1 and CDR2 sequences are MNHNS and SASEGT. The ends were cut back, 7 bases at V and 3 bases at J, with 12 bases in the middle. The CDR3 sequence is 13 residues long. CDR3 nucleotide sequence: TGTGCCAGCACCCCGGAGTTGGACTATGGCTACACCTTC. Translation: CASTPELDYGYTF.

The gene calls are TRBV30 and TRBJ1-4, with D unclear. The CDR3 covers 14 residues. Germline-derived CDR1 and CDR2 are GTSNPN and SVGIG (reference sequence). V lost 2 bases and J 7 bases, leaving 14 bases between the germline ends. Here the CDR3 reads CAWSPGGLGEKLFF. The CDR3 DNA is TGTGCCTGGAGTCCCGGCGGGTTGGGTGAAAAACTGTTTTTT. Filled out from reference TRBV30 and TRBJ1-4, the complete variable domain reads SQTIHQWPATLVQPVGSPLSLECTVEGTSNPNLYWYRQAAGRGLQLLFYSVGIGQISSEVPQNLSASRPQDRQFILSSKKLLLSDSGFYLCAWSPGGLGEKLFFGSGTQLSVL.

The rearrangement uses TRBV5-4 and TRBJ1-1; D unresolved. V lost 4 bases, J lost 3 bases, and 13 bases lay in between. Germline V gene sequence: CDR1 SGHNT, CDR2 YYREEE (reference sequence). The CDR3 has 14 amino acids. The CDR3 is CASSRTFVDTEAFF. The CDR3 DNA sequence: TGTGCCAGCAGCCGGACCTTTGTGGACACTGAAGCTTTCTTT.

The rearrangement joins TRBV6-1 to TRBJ1-2; the D gene is possibly TRBD1 (6 bases). The CDR3 is 12 residues long. Germline V CDR1 and CDR2: MNHNS, SASEGT. V lost 3 bases, J lost 8 bases, and 10 bases lay in between. This CDR3 reads CASSEGGRGYTF. For the CDR3, the DNA is TGTGCCAGCAGTGAGGGGGGGCGAGGCTACACCTTC.